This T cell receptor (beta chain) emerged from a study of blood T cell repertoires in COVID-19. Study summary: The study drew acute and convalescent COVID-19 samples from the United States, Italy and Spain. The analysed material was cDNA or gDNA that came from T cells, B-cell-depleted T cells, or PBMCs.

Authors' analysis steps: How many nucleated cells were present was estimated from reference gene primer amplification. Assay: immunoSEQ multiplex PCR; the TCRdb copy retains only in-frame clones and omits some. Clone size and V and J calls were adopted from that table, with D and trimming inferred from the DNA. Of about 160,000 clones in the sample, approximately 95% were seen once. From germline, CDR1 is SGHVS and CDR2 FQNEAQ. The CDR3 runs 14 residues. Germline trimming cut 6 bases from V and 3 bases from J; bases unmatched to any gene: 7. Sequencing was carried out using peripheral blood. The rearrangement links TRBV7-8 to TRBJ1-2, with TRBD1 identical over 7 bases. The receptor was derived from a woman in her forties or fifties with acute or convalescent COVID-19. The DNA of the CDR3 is TGTGCCAGCAGTCACCGGGACAGCTACTATGGCTACACCTTC. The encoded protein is CASSHRDSYYGYTF. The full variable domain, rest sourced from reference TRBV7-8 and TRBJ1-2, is GAGVSQSPRYKVAKRGQDVALRCDPISGHVSLFWYQQALGQGPEFLTYFQNEAQLDKSGLPSDRFFAERPEGSVSTLKIQRTQQEDSAVYLCASSHRDSYYGYTFGSGTRLTVV.